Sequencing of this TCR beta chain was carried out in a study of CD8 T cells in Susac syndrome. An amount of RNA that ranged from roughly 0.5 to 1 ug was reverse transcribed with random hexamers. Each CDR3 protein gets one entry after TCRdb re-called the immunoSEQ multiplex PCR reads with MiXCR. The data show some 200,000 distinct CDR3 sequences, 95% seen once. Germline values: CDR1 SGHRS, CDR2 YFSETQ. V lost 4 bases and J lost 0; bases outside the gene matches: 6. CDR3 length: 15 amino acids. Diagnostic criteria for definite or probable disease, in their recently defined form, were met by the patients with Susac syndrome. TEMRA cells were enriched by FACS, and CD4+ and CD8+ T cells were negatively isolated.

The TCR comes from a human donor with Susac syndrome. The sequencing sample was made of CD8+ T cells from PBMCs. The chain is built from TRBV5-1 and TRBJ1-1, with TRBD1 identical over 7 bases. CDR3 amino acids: CASSTRQGMNTEAFF. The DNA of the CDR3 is TGCGCCAGCAGCACCCGACAGGGAATGAACACTGAAGCTTTCTTT.